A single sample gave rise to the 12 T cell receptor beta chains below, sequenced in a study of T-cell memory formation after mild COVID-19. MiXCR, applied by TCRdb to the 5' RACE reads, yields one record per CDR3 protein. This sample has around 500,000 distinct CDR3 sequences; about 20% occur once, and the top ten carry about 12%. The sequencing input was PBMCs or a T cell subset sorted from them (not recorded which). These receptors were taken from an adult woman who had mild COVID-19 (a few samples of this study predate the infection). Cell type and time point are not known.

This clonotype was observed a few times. CDR3 protein: CASSYAPSGHSTDTQYF. The CDR3 DNA sequence: TGTGCCAGCAGTTACGCCCCTAGCGGGCACTCCACAGATACGCAGTATTTT. The chain carries TRBV6-6 and TRBJ2-3; 8 bases line up with TRBD2. This CDR3 contains 17 residues. V lost 2 bases to trimming and J lost 2 bases; unmatched junction nucleotides: 9. Looked up from germline, CDR1 is MNHNY and CDR2 is SVGAGI (reference sequence).

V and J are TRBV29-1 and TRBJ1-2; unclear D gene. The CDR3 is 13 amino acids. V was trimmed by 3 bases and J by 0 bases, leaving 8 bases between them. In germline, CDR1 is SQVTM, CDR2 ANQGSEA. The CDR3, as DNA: TGCAGCGTTGATACAGCCTCTAACTATGGCTACACCTTC. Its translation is CSVDTASNYGYTF.

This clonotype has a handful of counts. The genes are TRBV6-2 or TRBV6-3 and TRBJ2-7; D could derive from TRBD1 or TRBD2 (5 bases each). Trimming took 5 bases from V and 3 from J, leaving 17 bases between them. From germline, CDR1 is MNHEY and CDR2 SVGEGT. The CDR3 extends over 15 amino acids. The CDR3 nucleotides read TGTGCCAGCAGTACCTATATGTCGGGGCACTACGAGCAGTACTTC. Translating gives CASSTYMSGHYEQYF.

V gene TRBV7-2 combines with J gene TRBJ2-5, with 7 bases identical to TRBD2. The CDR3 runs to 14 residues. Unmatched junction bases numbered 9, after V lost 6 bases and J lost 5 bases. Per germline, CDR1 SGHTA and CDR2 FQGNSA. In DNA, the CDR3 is TGTGCCAGCAGTATTTTTGCGGGAGACGAGACCCAGTACTTC. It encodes CASSIFAGDETQYF.

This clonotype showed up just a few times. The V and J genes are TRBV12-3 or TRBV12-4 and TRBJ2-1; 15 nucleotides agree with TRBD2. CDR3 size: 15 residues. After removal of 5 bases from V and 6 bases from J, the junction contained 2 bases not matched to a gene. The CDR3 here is CASSRTSGGANEQFF. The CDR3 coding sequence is TGTGCCAGCAGTAGGACTAGCGGGGGGGCCAATGAGCAGTTCTTC.

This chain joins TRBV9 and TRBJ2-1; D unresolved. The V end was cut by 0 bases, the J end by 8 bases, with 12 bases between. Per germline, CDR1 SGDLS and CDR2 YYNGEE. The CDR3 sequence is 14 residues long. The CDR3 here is CASSVDIVKDEQFF. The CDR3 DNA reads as TGTGCCAGCAGCGTAGATATCGTTAAGGATGAGCAGTTCTTC.

In DNA form, the CDR3 reads TGTGCCACCAGTGCTATCGCGACGGGGGGGAGCGGAGAGACCCAGTACTTC. Translating it yields CATSAIATGGSGETQYF. The rearrangement links TRBV24-1 to TRBJ2-5; 8 bases agree with TRBD2. Trimming took 5 bases from V and 4 from J; bases not matched to a gene: 14. The CDR3 contains 17 residues. The germline V gene encodes CDR1 KGHDR and CDR2 SFDVKD.

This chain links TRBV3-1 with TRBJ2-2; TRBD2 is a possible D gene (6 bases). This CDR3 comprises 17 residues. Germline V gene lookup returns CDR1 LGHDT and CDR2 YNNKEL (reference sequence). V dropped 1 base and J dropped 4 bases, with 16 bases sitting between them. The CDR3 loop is CASSQAETGRGTGELFF. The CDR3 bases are TGTGCCAGCAGCCAAGCGGAGACCGGGAGAGGCACCGGGGAGCTGTTTTTT. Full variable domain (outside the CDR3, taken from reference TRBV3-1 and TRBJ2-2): DTAVSQTPKYLVTQMGNDKSIKCEQNLGHDTMYWYKQDSKKFLKIMFSYNNKELIINETVPNRFSPKSPDKAHLNLHINSLELGDSAVYFCASSQAETGRGTGELFFGEGSRLTVL.

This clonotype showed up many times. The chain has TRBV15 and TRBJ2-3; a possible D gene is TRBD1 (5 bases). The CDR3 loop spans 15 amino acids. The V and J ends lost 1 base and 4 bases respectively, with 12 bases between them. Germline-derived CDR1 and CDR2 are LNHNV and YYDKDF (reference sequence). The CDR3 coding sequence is TGTGCCACCAGCAGAGGCAGGGCAGGTGCAGATACGCAGTATTTT. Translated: CATSRGRAGADTQYF. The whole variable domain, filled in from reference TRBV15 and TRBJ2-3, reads DAMVIQNPRYQVTQFGKPVTLSCSQTLNHNVMYWYQQKSSQAPKLLFHYYDKDFNNEADTPDNFQSRRPNTSFCFLDIRSPGLGDTAMYLCATSRGRAGADTQYFGPGTRLTVL.

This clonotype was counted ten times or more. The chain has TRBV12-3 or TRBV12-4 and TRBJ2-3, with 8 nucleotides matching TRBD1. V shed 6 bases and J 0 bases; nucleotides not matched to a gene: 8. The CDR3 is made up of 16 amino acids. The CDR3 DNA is TGTGCCAGCAGACCAACCGGGACAGGTAGCACAGATACGCAGTATTTT. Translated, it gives CASRPTGTGSTDTQYF.

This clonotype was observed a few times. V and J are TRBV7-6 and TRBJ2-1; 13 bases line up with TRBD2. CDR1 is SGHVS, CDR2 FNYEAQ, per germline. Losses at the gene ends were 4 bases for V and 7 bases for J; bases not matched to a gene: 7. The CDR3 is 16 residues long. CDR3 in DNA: TGTGCCAGCAGCTCTGGACTAGCGGGAGTGGGAAATGAGCAGTTCTTC. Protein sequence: CASSSGLAGVGNEQFF.

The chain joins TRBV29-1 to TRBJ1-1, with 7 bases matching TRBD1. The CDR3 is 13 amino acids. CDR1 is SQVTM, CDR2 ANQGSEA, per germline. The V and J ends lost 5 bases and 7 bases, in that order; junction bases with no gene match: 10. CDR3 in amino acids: CSVSDREYGEAFF. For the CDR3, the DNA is TGCAGCGTTTCCGACAGGGAGTATGGTGAAGCTTTCTTT. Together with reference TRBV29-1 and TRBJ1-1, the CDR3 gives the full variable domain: SAVISQKPSRDICQRGTSLTIQCQVDSQVTMMFWYRQQPGQSLTLIATANQGSEATYESGFVIDKFPISRPNLTFSTLTVSNMSPEDSSIYLCSVSDREYGEAFFGQGTRLTVV.